One and the same sample provided the 32 T cell receptor beta chains below, sequenced in a study of CD8+ T cells in alopecia areata. Described treatment: oral pan-JAK inhibitor, 5-10 mg twice daily. Investigators isolated RNA and reverse transcribed it into cDNA to act as the sequencing template. Sequencing was performed with immunoSEQ multiplex PCR; in TCRdb, only in-frame clones are kept and a portion is missing. This table holds over 150,000 clones, 55% to 70% found once. Here the sequenced sample was CD4+ T cells sorted from blood, taken at week 4, from a patient treated with tofacitinib. The receptors come from a human donor with alopecia areata.

V usage is TRBV29-1 and J usage is TRBJ2-2; D gene uncertain. V lost 5 bases and J 4 bases, leaving 8 bases between the germline ends. Germline CDR1 SQVTM, CDR2 ANQGSEA. The CDR3 covers 12 residues. The CDR3 sequence: CSVRYFTGELFF. The CDR3 DNA reads TGCAGCGTTCGCTACTTCACCGGGGAGCTGTTTTTT.

The chain is built from TRBV29-1 and TRBJ2-3; D gene uncertain. CDR1 SQVTM and CDR2 ANQGSEA come from the germline V gene. CDR3 length equals 13 residues. Between the trimmed V and J ends, which lost 0 bases and 5 bases, there was a span of 9 bases. The CDR3 region has the DNA TGCAGCGTTGAAGACCGCTTTGGAGATACGCAGTATTTT. This encodes CSVEDRFGDTQYF.

The chain uses TRBV28 and TRBJ1-2; 8 bases map to TRBD1. After removal of 10 bases from V and 0 bases from J, the junction contained 10 bases not matched to a gene. The CDR3 totals 15 residues. CDR1 is MDHEN, CDR2 SYDVKM, per germline. The CDR3 sequence: CANRQGAVANYGYTF. The DNA for the CDR3 is TGTGCCAATCGGCAGGGGGCAGTGGCTAACTATGGCTACACCTTC.

This clone was seen more than once but under ten times. The chain employs TRBV29-1 and TRBJ2-6; possible D gene TRBD2, 6 bases. Germline V CDR1 and CDR2: SQVTM, ANQGSEA. The CDR3 spans 14 residues. V was trimmed by 2 bases and J by 2 bases, leaving 7 bases between them. The CDR3 loop reads CSVESGAGANVLTF. CDR3 nucleotide sequence: TGCAGCGTTGAATCGGGGGCTGGGGCCAACGTCCTGACTTTC.

This clone has ten or more counts. This same CDR3 is encoded by further DNA sequences in the sample. This sequence joins TRBV11-2 and TRBJ2-7; 8 positions agree with TRBD2. CDR3 size: 15 residues. Looked up from germline, CDR1 is SGHAT and CDR2 is FQNNGV. Losses at the gene ends were 1 base for V and 0 bases for J; bases not matched to a gene: 2. This CDR3 is CASSLASGRSYEQYF. The CDR3 bases are TGTGCCAGCAGCTTAGCTAGCGGGCGCTCCTACGAGCAGTACTTC.

This clone was observed a few times. The J gene is TRBJ1-2, the V gene TRBV30, with 10 bases matching TRBD1. The germline CDR1 and CDR2 sequences are GTSNPN and SVGIG (reference sequence). CDR3 size: 13 residues. After removal of 2 bases from V and 7 bases from J, the junction contained 4 bases not matched to a gene. The CDR3 is CAWSPGQGLGYTF. CDR3 bases: TGTGCCTGGAGTCCGGGACAGGGGCTTGGCTACACCTTC. The full variable domain, completed using reference TRBV30 and TRBJ1-2, is SQTIHQWPATLVQPVGSPLSLECTVEGTSNPNLYWYRQAAGRGLQLLFYSVGIGQISSEVPQNLSASRPQDRQFILSSKKLLLSDSGFYLCAWSPGQGLGYTFGSGTRLTVV.

In DNA, the CDR3 is TGTGCCAGCTCACCTGACAGGGTGGGATACGAGCAGTACTTC. Translated: CASSPDRVGYEQYF. The chain links TRBV18 to TRBJ2-7; the match to TRBD1 covers 7 bases. The V and J ends lost 3 bases and 4 bases, in that order; junction bases with no gene match: 6. The CDR3 spans 14 residues. Germline V gives CDR1 KGHSH, CDR2 LQKENI.

CDR3 sequence reads: CASSDSGANVLTF. In DNA, the CDR3 is TGTGCCAGCAGTGACTCTGGGGCCAACGTCCTGACTTTC. This chain connects TRBV6-4 to TRBJ2-6; D unresolved. Germline loops: CDR1 MRHNA, CDR2 SNTAGT. Trimming left V 0 bases short and J 3 bases short, with 0 bases between. The CDR3 consists of 13 residues.

On this clone itself: Relative to the germline gene, one junction end is altered; a read error may explain this. This rearrangement joins TRBV18 to TRBJ1-1; D is unclear. The CDR3 runs 13 residues. CDR1 KGHSH and CDR2 LQKENI come from the germline V gene. The CDR3 DNA is TGTGCCAGCCCACCACTTAGGAACACTGAAGCTTTCTTT. This gives the protein CASPPLRNTEAFF. The whole variable domain, filled in from reference TRBV18 and TRBJ1-1, reads NAGVMQNPRHLVRRRGQEARLRCSPMKGHSHVYWYRQLPEEGLKFMVYLQKENIIDESGMPKERFSAEFPKEGPSILRIQQVVRGDSAAYFCASPPLRNTEAFFGQGTRLTVV.

This clone was found a few times. The CDR3 DNA reads TGTGCCAGCTCACCACGAGCCGGGACTAGCTTCACAGATACGCAGTATTTT. Its protein product is CASSPRAGTSFTDTQYF. The chain links TRBV18 to TRBJ2-3; 9 bases fit TRBD2. J lost 2 bases, V lost 1 base, and 7 bases had no gene match. This CDR3 has 17 residues. Germline values: CDR1 KGHSH, CDR2 LQKENI.

The V and J genes are TRBV29-1 and TRBJ2-7, with a tentative D call TRBD2 (6 bases). Deletions cut 5 bases from V and 3 bases from J, with 14 bases between. Germline V gene data show CDR1 as SQVTM and CDR2 as ANQGSEA. This CDR3 contains 13 residues. The CDR3 loop reads CSVTGAGGYEQYF. CDR3 in DNA: TGCAGCGTTACAGGAGCGGGTGGCTACGAGCAGTACTTC.

The V and J genes are TRBV4-2 and TRBJ2-5; 12 positions match TRBD1. From germline, CDR1 is LGHNA and CDR2 YNFKEQ. The CDR3 sequence is 14 residues long. V gave up 4 bases and J gave up 5 bases; unmatched junction bases: 2. The CDR3 nucleotides read TGTGCCAGCAGCCGAGGGACAGGGGGCGAGACCCAGTACTTC. This sequence encodes CASSRGTGGETQYF.

The chain employs TRBV7-8 and TRBJ2-3; TRBD1 agrees at 8 bases. Germline V gene sequence: CDR1 SGHVS, CDR2 FQNEAQ. CDR3 size: 17 residues. V lost 6 bases and J lost 3; bases outside the gene matches: 14. The CDR3: CASSQGAGVTGTDTQYF. The DNA for the CDR3 is TGTGCCAGCAGTCAGGGGGCAGGGGTGACGGGAACAGATACGCAGTATTTT.

The CDR3 loop reads CATGEGPSEQFF. DNA for the CDR3: TGTGCCACCGGGGAAGGACCCAGTGAGCAGTTCTTC. The chain recombines TRBV15 with TRBJ2-1; no clear D. Germline V gene lookup returns CDR1 LNHNV and CDR2 YYDKDF (reference sequence). There are 12 residues in the CDR3. V was pared by 8 bases and J by 9 bases, with 14 bases between.

The rearrangement links TRBV18 to TRBJ1-4; no clear D. This CDR3 comprises 14 residues. The V end lost 4 bases, the J end lost 0 bases, and 6 bases lay between the germline ends. The germline V gene encodes CDR1 KGHSH and CDR2 LQKENI. CDR3 DNA sequence: TGTGCCAGCTCACACATCGCAACTAATGAAAAACTGTTTTTT. Its protein product is CASSHIATNEKLFF.

The sample holds a few counts of this clone. The genes are TRBV28 and TRBJ1-3; possible D gene TRBD1, 5 bases. This CDR3 is built from 14 residues. Trimming removed 6 bases from V and 1 base from J, with 10 bases in between. Germline CDR1 and CDR2: MDHEN and SYDVKM. The DNA for the CDR3 is TGTGCCAGCAGGAGTGGGGGATCTGGAAACACCATATATTTT. Encoded protein: CASRSGGSGNTIYF.

This clone has just a few counts. The chain links TRBV29-1 to TRBJ1-5; weak D call: TRBD1 (6 bases). The CDR3 is 13 amino acids. Germline CDR1 and CDR2: SQVTM and ANQGSEA. V was pared by 6 bases and J by 8 bases, with 17 bases between. CDR3 sequence reads: CSVLPGHGEPQHF. CDR3 coding DNA: TGCAGCGTCCTCCCGGGACATGGCGAGCCCCAGCATTTT.

The chain recombines TRBV25-1 with TRBJ1-3; possibly TRBD1 for D (5 bases). Germline lookup yields CDR1 MGHDK and CDR2 SYGVNS. CDR3 length: 17 residues. V dropped 4 bases and J dropped 0 bases, with 16 bases sitting between them. CDR3 nucleotides: TGTGCCAGCAGTGGCTGGACACGGAAGACCTCTGGAAACACCATATATTTT. Translated: CASSGWTRKTSGNTIYF.

The chain is built from TRBV7-2 and TRBJ2-3; 13 positions agree with TRBD2. This CDR3 has 17 amino acids. Germline V CDR1 and CDR2: SGHTA, FQGNSA. V trimming: 0 bases; J trimming: 5 bases; junction bases outside the gene matches: 5. The CDR3 coding sequence is TGTGCCAGCAGCTTAGCCCGACTAGCGGGAGGACGAGATACGCAGTATTTT. It codes for CASSLARLAGGRDTQYF. Full variable domain (rest looked up from reference TRBV7-2 and TRBJ2-3): GAGVSQSPSNKVTEKGKDVELRCDPISGHTALYWYRQSLGQGLEFLIYFQGNSAPDKSGLPSDRFSAERTGGSVSTLTIQRTQQEDSAVYLCASSLARLAGGRDTQYFGPGTRLTVL.

This clone was picked up a small number of times. V usage is TRBV5-1 and J usage is TRBJ2-4, with D maybe TRBD2 (6 bases). The germline V gene has CDR1 SGHRS and CDR2 YFSETQ. Trimming shortened V by 4 bases and J by 3 bases, and 20 bases separated the two germline ends. The CDR3 is 17 residues long. The CDR3, as DNA: TGCGCCAGCAGCCCCGGGACTCCCTCCGGGATCAAAAACATTCAGTACTTC. The encoded protein is CASSPGTPSGIKNIQYF. The entire variable domain, with the rest obtained from reference TRBV5-1 and TRBJ2-4, is as follows: KAGVTQTPRYLIKTRGQQVTLSCSPISGHRSVSWYQQTPGQGLQFLFEYFSETQRNKGNFPGRFSGRQFSNSRSEMNVSTLELGDSALYLCASSPGTPSGIKNIQYFGAGTRLSVL.

CDR3 coding DNA: TGTGCCAGCTCACATGACAGCTACGAGCAGTACTTC. Amino acids: CASSHDSYEQYF. The chain carries TRBV18 and TRBJ2-7; TRBD1 is a possible D gene (5 bases). CDR1 and CDR2 (germline): KGHSH, LQKENI. Trimming removed 4 bases at V and 3 bases at J, with 7 bases between. This CDR3 comprises 12 residues.

This clone was seen a handful of times. This chain joins TRBV7-6 and TRBJ1-4; D remains unclear. The V gene's germline CDR1 is SGHVS and CDR2 FNYEAQ. V lost 0 bases and J 3 bases, leaving 5 bases between the germline ends. The CDR3 runs to 14 residues. This CDR3 reads CASSLATSNEKLFF. CDR3 DNA sequence: TGTGCCAGCAGCTTAGCCACCTCTAATGAAAAACTGTTTTTT. Complete variable domain (other parts from reference TRBV7-6 and TRBJ1-4): GAGVSQSPRYKVTKRGQDVALRCDPISGHVSLYWYRQALGQGPEFLTYFNYEAQQDKSGLPNDRFSAERPEGSISTLTIQRTEQRDSAMYRCASSLATSNEKLFFGSGTQLSVL.

The rearrangement joins TRBV6-6 to TRBJ2-5; 8 nucleotides align to TRBD1. CDR3 size: 11 residues. The germline CDR1 and CDR2 sequences are MNHNY and SVGAGI (reference sequence). CDR3 residues: CASGGRETQYF. CDR3 sequence (DNA): TGTGCTTCAGGGGGCAGAGAGACCCAGTACTTC.

The rearrangement joins TRBV30 to TRBJ1-5; tentative D call: TRBD1 (6 bases). V gave up 2 bases and J gave up 4 bases, with 9 bases separating them. The CDR3 spans 13 residues. Per germline, CDR1 GTSNPN and CDR2 SVGIG (reference sequence). CDR3 loop: CAWSSDRNQPQHF. CDR3 nucleotides: TGTGCCTGGAGTAGCGACAGGAATCAGCCCCAGCATTTT.

The gene calls are TRBV15 and TRBJ2-1; D perhaps matches TRBD2 (5 bases). V was clipped by 5 bases and J by 4 bases, with 12 bases between them. This CDR3 has 14 residues. Germline CDR1 LNHNV, CDR2 YYDKDF (reference sequence). DNA of the CDR3: TGTGCCACCAGCGGGCTAGCAGCATACAATGAGCAGTTCTTC. Translated, it gives CATSGLAAYNEQFF.

The chain combines TRBV29-1 with TRBJ1-2, with D unclear. CDR1 SQVTM and CDR2 ANQGSEA come from the germline V gene. With 5 bases removed from V and 2 bases from J, the gap between germline ends came to 12 bases. The CDR3 has 13 residues. Here the CDR3 reads CSVSQRLNYGYTF. In DNA, the CDR3 is TGCAGCGTTTCCCAAAGACTCAACTATGGCTACACCTTC. Full variable domain (outside the CDR3, taken from reference TRBV29-1 and TRBJ1-2): SAVISQKPSRDICQRGTSLTIQCQVDSQVTMMFWYRQQPGQSLTLIATANQGSEATYESGFVIDKFPISRPNLTFSTLTVSNMSPEDSSIYLCSVSQRLNYGYTFGSGTRLTVV.

The chain combines TRBV15 with TRBJ2-3; D gene unclear. This CDR3 comprises 12 residues. Germline V gives CDR1 LNHNV, CDR2 YYDKDF (reference sequence). Between the trimmed V and J ends, which lost 0 bases and 13 bases, there was a span of 11 bases. The CDR3 loop reads CATSREPAAKYF. Written as DNA, the CDR3 is TGTGCCACCAGCAGAGAACCGGCCGCGAAGTATTTT.

The V gene is TRBV6-1, the J gene TRBJ2-5; D unresolved. The germline CDR1 and CDR2 sequences are MNHNS and SASEGT. V lost 0 bases, J lost 10 bases, and 9 bases lay in between. CDR3 length: 12 residues. This chain's CDR3 is CASSEARWGQYF. CDR3 nucleotide sequence: TGTGCCAGCAGTGAAGCGCGGTGGGGCCAGTACTTC.

The rearrangement links TRBV4-1 to TRBJ2-7; maybe TRBD2 (6 bases). Germline V gene lookup returns CDR1 MGHRA and CDR2 YSYEKL. This CDR3 is 16 amino acids long. Trimming took 1 base from V and 3 from J, leaving 16 bases between them. In nucleotides, the CDR3 is TGCGCCAGCAGCCAAGGGAGCGGGTTCGGAAACTACGAGCAGTACTTC. Protein: CASSQGSGFGNYEQYF.

The J gene is TRBJ2-2, the V gene TRBV11-1, with a tentative D call TRBD1 (6 bases). Germline loops: CDR1 SGHAT, CDR2 FQDESV (reference sequence). The length of the CDR3 is 14 residues. V lost 1 base and J 4 bases, leaving 7 bases between the germline ends. CDR3 loop: CASSLVRGTGELFF. As DNA, the CDR3 is TGTGCCAGCAGCTTAGTCAGGGGCACCGGGGAGCTGTTTTTT.

This clone was detected only a few times. This sequence joins TRBV5-4 and TRBJ2-5, with D unresolved. The CDR3 consists of 15 residues. CDR1 and CDR2 (germline): SGHNT, YYREEE (reference sequence). V gave up 4 bases and J gave up 0 bases, with 13 bases separating them. The CDR3 DNA sequence: TGTGCCAGCAGCGACGGCCAAACGTACCAAGAGACCCAGTACTTC. Translation: CASSDGQTYQETQYF.

This sequence joins TRBV2 and TRBJ1-2, with 8 bases aligning to TRBD1. Germline values: CDR1 SNHLY, CDR2 FYNNEI. The junction had 10 bases not matched to a gene; V was cut back by 5 bases and J by 2 bases. This CDR3 is built from 16 residues. The DNA for the CDR3 is TGTGCCAGCAGTCTTTCTCGACAGGGGAGGAACTATGGCTACACCTTC. Protein product: CASSLSRQGRNYGYTF. The whole variable domain, filled in from reference TRBV2 and TRBJ1-2, reads EPEVTQTPSHQVTQMGQEVILRCVPISNHLYFYWYRQILGQKVEFLVSFYNNEISEKSEIFDDQFSVERPDGSNFTLKIRSTKLEDSAMYFCASSLSRQGRNYGYTFGSGTRLTVV.